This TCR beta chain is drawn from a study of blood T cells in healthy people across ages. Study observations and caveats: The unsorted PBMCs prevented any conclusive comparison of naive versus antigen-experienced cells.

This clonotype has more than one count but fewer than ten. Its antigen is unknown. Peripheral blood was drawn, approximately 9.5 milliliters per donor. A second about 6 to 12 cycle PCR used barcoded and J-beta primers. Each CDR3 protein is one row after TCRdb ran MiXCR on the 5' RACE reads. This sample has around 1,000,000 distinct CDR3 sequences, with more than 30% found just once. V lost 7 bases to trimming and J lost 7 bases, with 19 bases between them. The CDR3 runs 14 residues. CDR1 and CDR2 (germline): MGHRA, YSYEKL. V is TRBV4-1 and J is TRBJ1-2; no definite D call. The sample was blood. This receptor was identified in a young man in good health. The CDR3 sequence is CASTLDPGLFGYTF. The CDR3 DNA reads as TGCGCCAGCACCCTCGACCCCGGTTTGTTTGGCTACACCTTC.